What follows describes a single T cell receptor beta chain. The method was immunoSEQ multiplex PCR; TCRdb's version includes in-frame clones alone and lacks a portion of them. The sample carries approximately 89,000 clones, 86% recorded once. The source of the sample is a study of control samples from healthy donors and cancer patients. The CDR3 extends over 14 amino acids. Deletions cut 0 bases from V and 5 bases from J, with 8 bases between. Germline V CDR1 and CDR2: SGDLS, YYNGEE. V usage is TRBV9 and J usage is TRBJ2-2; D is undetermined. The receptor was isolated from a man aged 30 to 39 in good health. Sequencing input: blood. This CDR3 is CASSVEAETGELFF. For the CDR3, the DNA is TGTGCCAGCAGCGTAGAGGCTGAAACCGGGGAGCTGTTTTTT.